This T cell receptor (beta chain) emerged from a study of vaccination and CD4 T cells after COVID-19. Germline lookup yields CDR1 DFQATT and CDR2 SNEGSKA (reference sequence). Trimming removed 3 bases at V and 2 bases at J, with 8 bases between. This CDR3 comprises 12 residues. Using its own MiXCR run on the PCR reads, TCRdb lists one record per CDR3 protein. The sample comprises roughly 14,000 distinct CDR3 sequences, 65% to 70% of which are singletons, and 1.1% rests with the top ten. The source of this sequence is a human donor who had recovered from COVID-19. Sequences were derived from CD4+ T cells from blood, sampled after SARS-CoV-2 vaccination. The V call is TRBV20-1, the J call TRBJ2-7, with D hard to call. CDR3 coding DNA: TGCAGTGCTAGCGAACTAACCTACGAGCAGTACTTC. Translating gives CSASELTYEQYF.